This T cell receptor beta chain was captured in a study of monozygotic twins with inflammatory bowel disease (dated 2019 in TCRdb). The study in broad terms: The full study comprised around 30 monozygotic twin pairs: nine German pairs (four IBD-concordant, five IBD-discordant) and 19 IBD-discordant Danish pairs. The search for disease-associated traits relied mainly on comparing, within discordant pairs, IBD patients with their genetically identical healthy co-twins. Each individual had, on average, about 151 000 unique TCRalpha sequences and 181 000 unique TCRbeta sequences available for analysis. The full study reports these points: Measured by the inverse Simpson index, TCRbeta repertoire diversity was lower in IBD patients than in their healthy co-twins. Because patients received different immunosuppressive treatments, the repertoires may have picked up extra background noise and variability between individuals. Compared with healthy twins, IBD patients shared fewer clonotypes with other individuals, and the difference was most pronounced in patients with signs of disease activity. Repertoire similarity did not differ between concordant and discordant twins, possibly due to limited statistical power. The results gave no support for a single strong signal or clonotype linked to IBD. The analysis was unable to tell apart different T cell subtypes.

The library was obtained by 5' RACE. Preparation of each TCR library used approximately 3,200 ng of total RNA. For each sample, cDNA was synthesized in eight separate reactions using SMARTScribe reverse transcriptase. During cDNA synthesis, template switching introduced unique molecular identifiers that contained a 6-nucleotide sample barcode. TCRalpha and TCRbeta cDNA was amplified in two nested PCRs of 16 and 9 cycles, and bead purification was carried out after each PCR. Before amplification, the cDNA was both treated with uracil DNA-glycosylase and purified with the QIAquick PCR purification kit. The second PCR added Illumina TruSeq-compatible adapters along with sample-specific barcodes. TapeStation and Qubit were used to check library quality and concentration, and 5 to 6.5 ng of each library was pooled. The pooled libraries were sequenced with 2 x 100 bp reads and custom sequencing primers on an Illumina HiSeq2500 single-index Rapid Run. Processing in the source paper ran as follows. PCR and sequencing errors were corrected by UMI-based consensus assembly using MiGEC version 1.2.6. V(D)J alignment, clonotype assembly and CDR3 extraction were performed with MiXCR version 2.1.1. Normalisation of gene usage, clonotype sharing and MAIT/NKT TCR abundance was achieved by analysing the top 1000, 10 000 and 20 000 clonotypes per sample. Diversity was computed as the inverse Simpson index with the vegan R package after downsampling to 27 000 UMIs. Paired Mann-Whitney U tests were applied to discordant twin pairs, and Benjamini-Hochberg correction was used for multiple testing. TCRdb reprocessed the public reads and reports one entry per CDR3 protein sequence, without DNA. These V and J calls derive from TCRdb rather than the authors' analysis. The sample table gives 300,000 to 400,000 distinct CDR3 sequences. About 2.5% of the sample goes to the ten largest clones.

A note on this clonotype: No antigen is known for it.

From each donor, an approximately 2.5 ml peripheral blood sample was drawn into PAXgene tubes and stored at -80 degrees C. Without any T cell sorting, total RNA was extracted from whole blood using the PAXgene blood miRNA kit on an automated QIAcube. Peripheral blood from monozygotic twin pairs who were concordant or discordant for inflammatory bowel disease underwent deep TCRalpha and TCRbeta repertoire profiling using unique molecular barcoding. Smoking habits were recorded for all twin pairs, and each individual was classified as a current, former or never smoker. Taken from cysteine to phenylalanine, the CDR3 has 12 residues. The record lacks a DNA sequence. The germline V gene gives CDR1 as SGHRS and CDR2 as YFSETQ.

The sequence links TRBV5-1 to TRBJ1-1. Sequenced input: blood. The clonotype originates from a human donor with ulcerative colitis or Crohn's disease, or a healthy co-twin of an affected twin (not recorded which). The CDR3 sequence is CASSWDGAEAFF.